Below, one T cell receptor (beta chain) is given with its context. As yet, its antigen is unknown. Over chemoradiotherapy, repertoires were sampled more than once. The record originates from a study of chemoradiotherapy in HPV16-positive cancers. Study context: A couple of HPV16-positive patients' cells yielded candidate HPV-specific clones and common motifs. Study-wide results and limits: The functional HPV-specific definition rests on just two HPV16-positive patients.

Germline CDR1 SGHTA, CDR2 FQGNSA. The CDR3 length is 15 residues. Trimming took 5 bases from V and 0 from J, leaving 11 bases between them. The protocol was immunoSEQ multiplex PCR, while the TCRdb copy is restricted to in-frame clones and leaves out a portion. The table has fewer than 9,500 clones, around 67% seen once. The receptor was derived from a human donor with HPV-associated anogenital cancer. The V call is TRBV7-2, the J call TRBJ1-5, with D hard to call. The source material was tumor tissue, sampled from a patient who underwent chemoradiotherapy. The DNA of the CDR3 is TGTGCCAGCAGCCTAGACGGGGATAGCAATCAGCCCCAGCATTTT. Its translation: CASSLDGDSNQPQHF.